The 10 T cell receptor beta chains below were found in one sample sequenced in a study of T-cell reconstitution after alpha-beta-depleted transplantation in children listed by TCRdb under 2016. The library was produced with PCR. Sequencing was carried out with an Illumina HiSeq 2500. TCR libraries were prepared with molecular barcoding, using unique molecular identifiers to normalize TCRbeta repertoire quantification. TCRdb took the public reads, trimmed them with fastp at Q25, ran MiXCR for clone calling and kept in-frame beta chains. CDR3 protein sequences are deduplicated, and each keeps its most common genes and DNA. The sample records fewer than 550,000 distinct CDR3 sequences, roughly 10% of which are singletons. About 15% of the sample is taken by the ten largest. What the treatment or condition label conveys for this sample: allogeneic hematopoietic cell transplantation with graft depleted of TCRalphabeta T cells and CD19 B cells.

Sequencing was performed on PBMCs, mostly from graft donor cells, taken 180 days after TCRalphabeta/CD19-depleted stem cell transplant. The receptors stem from a female patient between 2 and 10 years old who had a stem cell transplant for aplastic anemia, so the T cells may come from the graft donor.

Comment on this clonotype: The CDR3 end shows no conserved phenylalanine or tryptophan, and so a read error is likely. This CDR3 reads CASSRDINTEAFL. The CDR3 coding sequence is TGTGCCAGCAGCCGGGACATTAACACTGAAGCTTTCTTG. This chain joins TRBV7-7 and TRBJ1-1, with TRBD1 as a possible D gene (6 bases). V lost 5 bases to trimming and J lost 2 bases, with 9 bases between them. There are 13 residues in the CDR3. Germline V gene data show CDR1 as SSHAT and CDR2 as FNYEAQ (reference sequence).

The rearrangement links TRBV4-2 to TRBJ2-1; TRBD2 might be the D (5 bases). The germline gives CDR1 LGHNA, CDR2 YNFKEQ. The CDR3 extends over 16 amino acids. V was cut by 0 bases and J by 7 bases, with 16 bases left in between. The CDR3 bases are TGTGCCAGCAGCCAAGAATCGGGCTCGGGGTGGAATGAGCAGTTCTTC. Its translation: CASSQESGSGWNEQFF.

This clonotype appeared a few times. V and J are TRBV14 and TRBJ1-6; D might be TRBD1 (6 bases). Germline CDR1 is SGHDN and CDR2 is FVKESK. This CDR3 region has 17 residues. Deletions cut 0 bases from V and 2 bases from J, with 11 bases between. The CDR3 sequence is CASSQDWTAPYNSPLHF. DNA of the CDR3: TGTGCCAGCAGCCAAGATTGGACAGCCCCCTATAATTCACCCCTCCACTTT.

The chain links TRBV19 to TRBJ2-1; D gene unclear. The germline V and J ends were trimmed by 8 bases and 0 bases, with 11 bases remaining between them. CDR3 length: 14 amino acids. Germline CDR1 is LNHDA and CDR2 is SQIVND (reference sequence). CDR3 nucleotides: TGTGCCAGTCTCAGGCGACACTCCTACAATGAGCAGTTCTTC. It specifies CASLRRHSYNEQFF. Full variable domain (rest looked up from reference TRBV19 and TRBJ2-1): DGGITQSPKYLFRKEGQNVTLSCEQNLNHDAMYWYRQDPGQGLRLIYYSQIVNDFQKGDIAEGYSVSREKKESFPLTVTSAQKNPTAFYLCASLRRHSYNEQFFGPGTRLTVL.

This chain connects TRBV2 to TRBJ2-5, with 11 bases aligning to TRBD2. V dropped 4 bases and J dropped 4; count of bases not matched to a gene: 5. The CDR3 loop spans 15 amino acids. The germline gives CDR1 SNHLY, CDR2 FYNNEI. The CDR3 loop reads CASSATSGRRETQYF. The CDR3 nucleotides are TGTGCCAGCAGTGCAACTAGCGGGAGAAGAGAGACCCAGTACTTC.

This clonotype occurred a few times. The chain couples TRBV7-9 to TRBJ2-1, with D perhaps matching TRBD2 (5 bases). The CDR3 is 15 residues long. The germline V gene encodes CDR1 SEHNR and CDR2 FQNEAQ (reference sequence). The germline V and J ends were trimmed by 2 bases and 0 bases, with 8 bases remaining between them. This CDR3 reads CASSLLAYSYNEQFF. The CDR3 DNA reads as TGTGCCAGCAGCTTACTAGCTTACTCCTACAATGAGCAGTTCTTC.

CDR3 protein: CASSFLRNEQYF. The CDR3 coding sequence is TGTGCCAGCAGCTTTTTAAGGAACGAGCAGTACTTC. This chain connects TRBV7-2 to TRBJ2-7; unclear D gene. Trimming took off 3 bases at V and 5 bases at J, with 8 bases between the two ends. This CDR3 has 12 residues. Germline V lookup: CDR1 SGHTA, CDR2 FQGNSA.

This chain joins TRBV5-1 and TRBJ2-3; TRBD1 agrees at 7 bases. This CDR3 comprises 13 residues. Trimming took 10 bases from V and 6 from J; bases not matched to a gene: 11. Per the germline V gene, CDR1 is SGHRS and CDR2 is YFSETQ. CDR3 bases: TGCGCCGGCCGGGACAGTCCCACGGATACGCAGTATTTT. Translation: CAGRDSPTDTQYF.

The chain has TRBV30 and TRBJ2-7; D could derive from TRBD1 or TRBD2 (6 bases each). The CDR3 sequence is 13 residues long. Trimming removed 5 bases at V and 6 bases at J, with 17 bases between. The germline V gene has CDR1 GTSNPN and CDR2 SVGIG (reference sequence). The CDR3 DNA sequence: TGTGCCTGGTCCAGGAGGGGGGCGGGCGAGCAGTACGTC. This translates into CAWSRRGAGEQYV.

The chain uses TRBV12-3 or TRBV12-4 and TRBJ2-1; 7 bases fit TRBD2. The CDR3 totals 12 residues. J was trimmed by 11 bases and V by 8 bases; bases with no gene match: 9. CDR3 bases: TGTGCCAGCCGGCCGGGGGGACGCAAGCAGTTCTTC. This codes for CASRPGGRKQFF.